What follows are 17 T cell receptor beta chains derived from one specimen sequenced in a study of cytomegalovirus exposure and HLA in healthy donors. The PCR employed 60 Vbeta primers together with 13 Jbeta primers. Clones were read by immunoSEQ multiplex PCR, and TCRdb kept only the in-frame ones, dropping some. The repertoire has more than 100,000 clones, approximately 79% of them found once; the top ten carry about 2%. The sample was PBMCs. Source of these receptors: a man aged 30-40 years in good health and CMV-seronegative.

The chain has TRBV27 and TRBJ2-7, with D maybe TRBD2 (5 bases). The germline V gene has CDR1 MNHEY and CDR2 SMNVEV (reference sequence). With 0 bases removed from V and 6 bases from J, the gap between germline ends came to 9 bases. The CDR3 contains 13 residues. The CDR3 region has the DNA TGTGCCAGCAGTTTATCGGAAGGGAGCGAGCAGTACTTC. As protein: CASSLSEGSEQYF.

The chain employs TRBV27 and TRBJ2-1, with 8 bases fitting TRBD2. From germline, CDR1 is MNHEY and CDR2 SMNVEV (reference sequence). The CDR3 contains 18 residues. V lost 5 bases to trimming and J lost 4 bases; unmatched junction nucleotides: 16. As DNA, the CDR3 is TGTGCCAGCAGTCCACAGAGCGGGGGTTACTCGGGATACAATGAGCAGTTCTTC. This codes for CASSPQSGGYSGYNEQFF.

Here the CDR3 DNA reads TGTGCCAGCTCACCACGGAGAGAAGCTTTCTTT. Translation: CASSPRREAFF. The chain employs TRBV18 and TRBJ1-1, with unresolved D. CDR1 and CDR2 from the germline V gene are KGHSH and LQKENI. Trimming pared 1 base from V and 8 bases from J, leaving 5 bases between. The CDR3 totals 11 residues. Together with reference TRBV18 and TRBJ1-1, the CDR3 gives the full variable domain: NAGVMQNPRHLVRRRGQEARLRCSPMKGHSHVYWYRQLPEEGLKFMVYLQKENIIDESGMPKERFSAEFPKEGPSILRIQQVVRGDSAAYFCASSPRREAFFGQGTRLTVV.

The genes are TRBV9 and TRBJ1-2; TRBD1 might be the D (6 bases). Between the trimmed V and J ends, which lost 4 bases and 6 bases, there was a span of 10 bases. The CDR3 runs 12 residues. The germline V gene has CDR1 SGDLS and CDR2 YYNGEE. For the CDR3, the DNA is TGTGCCAGCAGCCTAACAGGGAATGGCTACACCTTC. Translation: CASSLTGNGYTF.

CDR3 bases: TGTGCCAGCAGTGAGGGCGGGGGGGCGGCTGAGCAGTTCTTC. Translating gives CASSEGGGAAEQFF. V usage is TRBV2 and J usage is TRBJ2-1; 9 bases agree with TRBD2. Trimming cost V 3 bases and J 9 bases; bases outside gene matches: 6. The CDR3 totals 14 residues. Germline assignment: CDR1 SNHLY and CDR2 FYNNEI.

V is TRBV28 and J is TRBJ1-5, with 8 bases lining up with TRBD1. CDR1 is MDHEN and CDR2 is SYDVKM in the germline V gene. CDR3 size: 13 residues. The junction had 0 bases not matched to a gene; V was cut back by 4 bases and J by 4 bases. DNA of the CDR3: TGTGCCAGCAGTTACAGGGGGAATCAGCCCCAGCATTTT. This encodes CASSYRGNQPQHF.

This chain connects TRBV14 to TRBJ2-2; 9 bases agree with TRBD1. Germline CDR1 is SGHDN and CDR2 is FVKESK. J lost 0 bases, V lost 4 bases, and 3 bases had no gene match. The CDR3 extends over 16 amino acids. This CDR3 is CASSRQGVSNTGELFF. The CDR3 DNA reads as TGTGCCAGCAGCCGACAGGGGGTCTCGAACACCGGGGAGCTGTTTTTT.

This clone was seen a handful of times. The gene calls are TRBV6-1 and TRBJ2-5; TRBD2 matches at 9 bases. Germline values: CDR1 MNHNS, CDR2 SASEGT. The junction had 4 bases not matched to a gene; V was cut back by 1 base and J by 4 bases. The CDR3 extends over 15 amino acids. This chain's CDR3 is CASSEEAGGLETQYF. CDR3 sequence (DNA): TGTGCCAGCAGTGAAGAAGCGGGGGGCTTAGAGACCCAGTACTTC.

This sequence joins TRBV4-1 and TRBJ2-7; D might be TRBD2 (5 bases). V was cut by 6 bases and J by 4 bases, with 16 bases left in between. The germline gives CDR1 MGHRA, CDR2 YSYEKL. The CDR3 consists of 14 residues. The CDR3 region has the DNA TGCGCCAGCAGTGGCCGGCTAGCTGCTTACGAGCAGTACTTC. This encodes CASSGRLAAYEQYF.

The chain joins TRBV18 to TRBJ1-1, with 8 positions matching TRBD1. Germline CDR1 KGHSH, CDR2 LQKENI. This CDR3 has 14 residues. V lost 3 bases and J lost 5; bases outside the gene matches: 5. The CDR3 sequence is CASSPPRGLTEAFF. In DNA, the CDR3 is TGTGCCAGCTCACCCCCCAGGGGGCTAACTGAAGCTTTCTTT. Filled out from reference TRBV18 and TRBJ1-1, the complete variable domain reads NAGVMQNPRHLVRRRGQEARLRCSPMKGHSHVYWYRQLPEEGLKFMVYLQKENIIDESGMPKERFSAEFPKEGPSILRIQQVVRGDSAAYFCASSPPRGLTEAFFGQGTRLTVV.

The chain is built from TRBV2 and TRBJ1-2, with 7 positions matching TRBD1. CDR1 and CDR2 from the germline V gene are SNHLY and FYNNEI. V trimming: 6 bases; J trimming: 5 bases; junction bases outside the gene matches: 6. The CDR3 runs to 13 residues. The CDR3 sequence is CASRGDSLYGYTF. CDR3 DNA sequence: TGTGCCAGCAGGGGGGACAGTTTGTATGGCTACACCTTC.

The rearrangement joins TRBV5-1 to TRBJ1-2; 8 bases are shared with TRBD1. Germline values: CDR1 SGHRS, CDR2 YFSETQ. This CDR3 is built from 14 residues. With 0 bases clipped from V and 6 bases from J, the junction kept 4 bases outside the gene matches. CDR3 sequence reads: CASSLDRGVDGYTF. CDR3 sequence (DNA): TGCGCCAGCAGCTTGGACAGGGGGGTTGATGGCTACACCTTC.

V is TRBV5-1 and J is TRBJ2-5, with TRBD1 matching over 7 bases. The CDR3 covers 14 residues. Germline V gene lookup returns CDR1 SGHRS and CDR2 YFSETQ. The J segment lost 3 bases and the V segment lost 1 base, leaving 3 bases of the junction unmatched. The CDR3 protein is CASSLKGGEETQYF. CDR3 DNA: TGCGCCAGCAGCTTGAAAGGGGGCGAAGAGACCCAGTACTTC.

This chain connects TRBV4-1 to TRBJ2-1, with 7 bases fitting TRBD1. Per germline, CDR1 MGHRA and CDR2 YSYEKL. Trimming took 5 bases from V and 2 from J; bases not matched to a gene: 9. This CDR3 comprises 16 residues. CDR3 sequence reads: CASSVPGTAAYNEQFF. As DNA, the CDR3 is TGCGCCAGCAGCGTACCCGGGACAGCCGCCTACAATGAGCAGTTCTTC.

This clone was seen a single time. Sequence at one end of the junction differs from germline and may be a read error. V is TRBV6-1 and J is TRBJ2-4; the match to TRBD1 covers 8 bases. Per the germline V gene, CDR1 is MNHNS and CDR2 is SASEGT. This CDR3 comprises 14 residues. This chain's CDR3 is CASRDRVGKNSQYF. The DNA for the CDR3 is TGTGCCAGCAGGGACAGGGTTGGCAAAAACAGTCAGTACTTC.

The V and J genes are TRBV19 and TRBJ1-3; D is possibly TRBD1 (5 bases). Trimming removed 3 bases from V and 4 bases from J, with 16 bases in between. The CDR3 contains 16 residues. CDR1 LNHDA and CDR2 SQIVND come from the germline V gene (reference sequence). In DNA, the CDR3 is TGTGCCAGTAGTATTAAAGGGGCTCTCCCCGGAAACACCATATATTTT. Its translation: CASSIKGALPGNTIYF.

The table lists this clone with a count of one. The rearrangement links TRBV29-1 to TRBJ1-1; the match to TRBD1 covers 8 bases. After removal of 4 bases from V and 4 bases from J, the junction contained 20 bases not matched to a gene. The length of the CDR3 is 18 residues. Germline V lookup: CDR1 SQVTM, CDR2 ANQGSEA. The CDR3 DNA reads TGCAGCGTTGGTCGGGGACAGGCGACCATCAAGGGTAGCACTGAAGCTTTCTTT. Translating gives CSVGRGQATIKGSTEAFF. Supplemented by reference TRBV29-1 and TRBJ1-1, the full variable domain reads SAVISQKPSRDICQRGTSLTIQCQVDSQVTMMFWYRQQPGQSLTLIATANQGSEATYESGFVIDKFPISRPNLTFSTLTVSNMSPEDSSIYLCSVGRGQATIKGSTEAFFGQGTRLTVV.